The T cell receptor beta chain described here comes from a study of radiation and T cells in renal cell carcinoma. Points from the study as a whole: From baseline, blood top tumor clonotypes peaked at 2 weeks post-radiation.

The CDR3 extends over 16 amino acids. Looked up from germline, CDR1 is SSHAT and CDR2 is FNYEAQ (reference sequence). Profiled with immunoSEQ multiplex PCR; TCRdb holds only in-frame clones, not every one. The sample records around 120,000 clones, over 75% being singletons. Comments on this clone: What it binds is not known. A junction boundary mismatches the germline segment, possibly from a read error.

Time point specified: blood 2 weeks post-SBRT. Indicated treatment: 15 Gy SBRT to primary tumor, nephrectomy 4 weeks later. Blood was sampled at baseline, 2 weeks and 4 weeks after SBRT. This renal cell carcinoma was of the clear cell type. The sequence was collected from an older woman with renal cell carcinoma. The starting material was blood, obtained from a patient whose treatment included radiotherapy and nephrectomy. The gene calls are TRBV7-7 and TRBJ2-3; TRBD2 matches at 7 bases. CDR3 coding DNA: TGTGCTAGCAGCCTAACTAGCGATTCTAGCACAGATACGCAGTATTTT. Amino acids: CASSLTSDSSTDTQYF.